Listed below are T cell receptor beta chains from one sample, sequenced in a study of T cells in Graves' hyperthyroidism and ophthalmopathy. TCRdb re-analysed the multiplex PCR reads in MiXCR, keeping a single row per CDR3 protein. The sample lists approximately 700,000 distinct CDR3 sequences; 45% were seen once. The sample was peripheral blood or thyroid tissue (not recorded which). All receptors come from an adult man with Graves' disease, either hyperthyroidism or ophthalmopathy (not recorded which). CDR3s include the opening cysteine and the closing phenylalanine or tryptophan. Fields, in order: J gene, V gene, D gene, clone size, CDR3 DNA, CDR3 protein. A D gene is named only where the DNA matches it firmly. Clone size is given for some rows only: seen once, a few or many times, or a class if the clone is expanded.

TRBJ1-4,TRBV3-1,.,few,TGTGCCAGCAGCCAGTTCCACAGGGTTAATGAAAAACTGTTTTTT,CASSQFHRVNEKLFF
TRBJ1-2,TRBV7-3,.,.,TGTGCCAGCAGCAACAGACAGGCAACCTATGGCTACACCTTC,CASSNRQATYGYTF
TRBJ2-5,TRBV2,.,.,TGTGCCAGTAGTATCCGGTCCAGGACGACGATGAAGACCCAGTACTTC,CASSIRSRTTMKTQYF
TRBJ2-5,TRBV7-9,.,.,TGTGCCAGCACCTTACCGGCGGACGAGACCCAGTACTTC,CASTLPADETQYF
TRBJ2-5,TRBV24-1,.,many,TGTGCCACCAGTGATTCGGGACAGGGGGCTGGCCTAGCGGGGGGAGAGACCCAGTACTTC,CATSDSGQGAGLAGGETQYF
TRBJ1-2,TRBV10-3,.,.,TGTGCCATCAGTGAGATGTATGGCTACACCTTC,CAISEMYGYTF
TRBJ1-5,TRBV29-1,.,once,TGCAGCGTTGTAGGCAGGGGCAACAATCAGCCCCAGCATTTT,CSVVGRGNNQPQHF
TRBJ1-6,TRBV2,.,.,TGTGCCAGCAGTGAGAGGGCGTATTCACCCCTCCACTTT,CASSERAYSPLHF
TRBJ1-2,TRBV7-2,TRBD1,many,TGTGCCAGCAGCCCGGACAGGGGAGGCTATGGCTACACCTTC,CASSPDRGGYGYTF
TRBJ2-2,TRBV5-1,.,.,TGCGCCAGCAGCCCTTCGGGGGGCGGATTGAACACCGGGGAGCTGTTTTTT,CASSPSGGGLNTGELFF
TRBJ1-2,TRBV6-5,.,.,TGTGCCAGCAGTTACCAAGCTTCAGGGGGCTACACCTTC,CASSYQASGGYTF
TRBJ1-5,TRBV29-1,.,.,TGCAGCGTGACCTGGGGGGGAGTCCAAGAGACCCAGCATTTT,CSVTWGGVQETQHF
TRBJ2-6,TRBV5-1,.,few,TGCGCCAGCAGCTTGTTTTTCGGACGGACTTCTGGGGCCAACGTCCTGACTTTC,CASSLFFGRTSGANVLTF
TRBJ2-5,TRBV2,.,.,TGTGCCAGCAGTCGGGGAAATCGGGAGACCCAGTACTTC,CASSRGNRETQYF
TRBJ2-7,TRBV7-9,.,.,TGTGCCAGCAGCTCCCGGGGCCTCCTAACCCACGAGCAGTACTTC,CASSSRGLLTHEQYF
TRBJ1-6,TRBV9,.,.,TGTGCCAGCAGCCAAGGGGCGTGGGTAGGGTCACCCCTCCACTTT,CASSQGAWVGSPLHF
TRBJ1-6,TRBV7-8,.,.,TGTGCCAGCAGCCAAGATTGGTCATCTAGCTCCTATAATTCACCCCTCCACTTT,CASSQDWSSSSYNSPLHF
TRBJ2-6,TRBV19,.,.,TGTGCCAGTAGTATGGACGGAAGGAGCTCTGGGGCCAACGTCCTGACTTTC,CASSMDGRSSGANVLTF
TRBJ1-2,TRBV10-3,.,many,TGTGCCATCAGTGACACGGGGGGCGCCTATGGCTACACCTTC,CAISDTGGAYGYTF
TRBJ1-6,TRBV10-3,.,.,TGTGCCAGCGGTCGGGACGGGGATTCACCCCTCCACTTT,CASGRDGDSPLHF
TRBJ2-7,TRBV7-8,.,.,TGTGCCAGCAGCTACCGCGGAGGATCCTACGAGCAGTACTTC,CASSYRGGSYEQYF
TRBJ2-5,TRBV5-1,TRBD1,.,TGCGCCAGCAGCAGGGTCGGGACAGGGACCGAGACCCAGTACTTC,CASSRVGTGTETQYF
TRBJ2-5,TRBV20-1,TRBD2,.,TGCAGTGCTTGTGTAATAGCGGGGCAAGAGACCCAGTACTTC,CSACVIAGQETQYF
TRBJ2-7,TRBV6-5,.,.,TGTGCCATCAGTTACTCGGTCCACCTCTACGAGCAGTACTTC,CAISYSVHLYEQYF
TRBJ2-7,TRBV7-9,TRBD1,once,TGTGCCAGCAGCTCGCTTGGGTCGGACAGGGGGGACTACGAGCAGTACTTC,CASSSLGSDRGDYEQYF
TRBJ1-1,TRBV11-3,.,few,TGTGCCAGCAGCTCCCAATATGAAGCTTTCTTT,CASSSQYEAFF
TRBJ1-2,TRBV5-5,.,few,TGTGCCAGCAGTTTAGGGGACGGTTTCTACACCTTC,CASSLGDGFYTF
TRBJ1-1,TRBV6-1,.,few,TGTGCCAGCAGGGTTGAATCACCTGGAGCTTTCTTT,CASRVESPGAFF
TRBJ1-2,TRBV5-1,.,.,TGCACCAGCAGCTTTCGTAGCAGAGATGATGGCTACACCTTC,CTSSFRSRDDGYTF
TRBJ1-5,TRBV6-5,TRBD1,.,TGTGCCAGCAGCCAAGGCGTGACAGGGTCGAGCAATCAGCCCCAGCATTTT,CASSQGVTGSSNQPQHF
TRBJ1-1,TRBV19,TRBD1,many,TGTGCCAGTAGTATAGGACAGGGGAACACTGAAGCTTTCTTT,CASSIGQGNTEAFF
TRBJ1-5,TRBV6-1,.,.,TGTGCCAGCAAACTACGAAATAGCAATCAGCCCCAGCATTTT,CASKLRNSNQPQHF
TRBJ1-1,TRBV24-1,.,.,TGTGCCAGCAGTCCATGGGGGGGAACCACTGAAGCTTTCTTT,CASSPWGGTTEAFF
TRBJ1-5,TRBV7-9,TRBD1,few,TGTGCCAGCAGCTTAGTCTTGACCGGACAGGGCGGCCAGCCCCAGCATTTT,CASSLVLTGQGGQPQHF
TRBJ2-1,TRBV2,TRBD1,.,TGTGCCAGCAGTCCCCACAGGGGCGAGGATGAGCAGTTCTTC,CASSPHRGEDEQFF
TRBJ1-5,TRBV24-1,.,many,TGTGCCACCAGTGACGCCCGGGTGGGACAGCCCCAGCATTTT,CATSDARVGQPQHF
TRBJ2-5,TRBV20-1,.,.,TGCAGTGCTAGAGAAGGGCTAGCGAGAGAAGAGACCCAGTACTTC,CSAREGLAREETQYF
TRBJ1-5,TRBV24-1,.,many,TGTGCCACCAGTGATTTCCGGGGAGATAACAATCAGCCCCAGCATTTT,CATSDFRGDNNQPQHF
TRBJ2-7,TRBV7-2,.,many,TGTGCCAGCAGCTTGCCAGGGAGGCACGAGCAGTACTTC,CASSLPGRHEQYF
TRBJ2-5,TRBV6-5,TRBD2,few,TGTGCCAGCAGTTACCGACTAGCGGGAATCCAAGAGACCCAGTACTTC,CASSYRLAGIQETQYF